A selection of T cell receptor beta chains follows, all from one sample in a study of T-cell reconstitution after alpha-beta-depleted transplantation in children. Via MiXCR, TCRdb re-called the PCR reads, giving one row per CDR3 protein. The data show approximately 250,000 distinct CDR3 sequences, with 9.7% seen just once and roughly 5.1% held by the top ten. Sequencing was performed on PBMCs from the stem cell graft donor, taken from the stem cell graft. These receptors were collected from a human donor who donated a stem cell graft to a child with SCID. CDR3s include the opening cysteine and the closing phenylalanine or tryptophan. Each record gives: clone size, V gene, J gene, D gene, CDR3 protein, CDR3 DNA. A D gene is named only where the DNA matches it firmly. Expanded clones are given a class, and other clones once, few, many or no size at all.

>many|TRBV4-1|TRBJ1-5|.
CASSQLTNQPQHF
TGCGCCAGCAGCCAATTAACCAATCAGCCCCAGCATTTT
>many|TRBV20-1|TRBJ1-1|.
CSARADRNTEAFF
TGCAGTGCTAGAGCGGACCGGAACACTGAAGCTTTCTTT
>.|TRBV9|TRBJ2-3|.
CASRKDLYADTQYF
TGTGCCAGCAGAAAGGACCTTTATGCAGATACGCAGTATTTT
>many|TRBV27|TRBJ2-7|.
CASSAGKGFYEQYF
TGTGCCAGCAGTGCAGGGAAGGGATTTTACGAGCAGTACTTC
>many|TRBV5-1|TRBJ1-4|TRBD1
CASSSQGAISEKLFF
TGCGCCAGCAGCTCACAGGGGGCTATTAGTGAAAAACTGTTTTTT
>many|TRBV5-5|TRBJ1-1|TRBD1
CASSLQWTGRTEAFF
TGTGCCAGCAGCTTGCAGTGGACAGGGAGGACTGAAGCTTTCTTT
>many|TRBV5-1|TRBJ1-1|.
CASSFVQGNTEAFF
TGCGCCAGCAGCTTCGTACAGGGGAACACTGAAGCTTTCTTT
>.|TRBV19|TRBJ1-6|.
CASSIYRRDSPLHF
TGTGCCAGTAGTATATACAGGAGGGATTCACCCCTCCACTTT
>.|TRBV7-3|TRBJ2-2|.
CASGTSTGELFF
TGTGCCAGCGGGACCAGCACCGGGGAGCTGTTTTTT
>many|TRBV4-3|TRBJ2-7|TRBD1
CASGRTGNYEQYF
TGCGCCAGCGGCCGGACAGGGAACTACGAGCAGTACTTC
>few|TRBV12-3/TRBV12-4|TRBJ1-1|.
CASSLGVLRWDTEAFF
TGTGCCAGCAGTTTGGGGGTATTAAGATGGGACACTGAAGCTTTCTTT
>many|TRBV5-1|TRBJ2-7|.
CASSWGHSQGNEQYF
TGCGCCAGCAGCTGGGGACATTCGCAGGGTAACGAGCAGTACTTC
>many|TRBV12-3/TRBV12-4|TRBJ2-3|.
CASRLVATDTQYF
TGTGCCAGCAGACTAGTCGCCACAGATACGCAGTATTTT
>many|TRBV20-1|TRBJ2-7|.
CSARRDTHPEQYF
TGCAGTGCTAGAAGGGACACCCACCCCGAGCAGTACTTC
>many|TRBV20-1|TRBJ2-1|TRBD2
CSATGTSGGTYPYNEQFF
TGCAGTGCTACTGGGACTAGCGGGGGGACCTATCCGTACAATGAGCAGTTCTTC
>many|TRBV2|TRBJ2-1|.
CASRTEPGLSYNEQFF
TGTGCCAGCAGGACTGAACCGGGGCTCTCCTACAATGAGCAGTTCTTC
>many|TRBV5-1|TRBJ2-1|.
CASSLLDEQFF
TGCGCCAGCAGCTTGTTGGATGAGCAGTTCTTC
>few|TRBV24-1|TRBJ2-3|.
CATSGSTDTQYF
TGTGCCACCTCCGGTAGCACAGATACGCAGTATTTT
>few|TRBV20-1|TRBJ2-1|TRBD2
CSARDVRLAGYNEQFF
TGCAGTGCTAGGGATGTAAGGCTAGCGGGTTACAATGAGCAGTTCTTC
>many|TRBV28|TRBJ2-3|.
CASSSLVVSDDTQYF
TGTGCCAGCAGTTCTTTGGTTGTCTCGGACGATACGCAGTATTTT
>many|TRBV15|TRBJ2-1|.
CATSRGLSGGDNEQFF
TGTGCCACCAGCAGAGGTTTGTCAGGGGGGGACAATGAGCAGTTCTTC
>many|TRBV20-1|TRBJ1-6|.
CSAEDSFSYNSPLHF
TGCAGTGCGGAGGACAGCTTCTCCTATAATTCACCCCTCCACTTT
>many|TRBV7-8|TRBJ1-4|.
CASSFRPNEKLFF
TGTGCCAGCAGCTTTCGGCCAAATGAAAAACTGTTTTTT
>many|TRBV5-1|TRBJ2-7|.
CASRPLLGGTYEQYF
TGCGCCAGCAGGCCACTCCTGGGGGGAACCTACGAGCAGTACTTC
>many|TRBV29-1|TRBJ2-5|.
CSVVTREETQYF
TGCAGCGTTGTCACCAGGGAAGAGACCCAGTACTTC
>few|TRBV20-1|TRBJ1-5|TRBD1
CSASPGQGYKPQHF
TGCAGTGCTAGTCCCGGACAGGGCTATAAGCCCCAGCATTTT
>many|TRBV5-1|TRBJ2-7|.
CASSLGDWSSYEQYF
TGCGCCAGCAGCTTGGGGGACTGGAGCTCCTACGAGCAGTACTTC
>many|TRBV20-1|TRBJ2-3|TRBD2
CSARLAPADTQYF
TGCAGTGCTCGACTAGCTCCCGCAGATACGCAGTATTTT
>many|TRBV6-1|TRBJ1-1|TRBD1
CASRGQGAGTEAFF
TGTGCCAGCAGGGGACAGGGGGCTGGCACTGAAGCTTTCTTT
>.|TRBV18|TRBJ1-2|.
CASSPTTGEGERDGYTF
TGTGCCAGCTCACCGACAACCGGGGAAGGGGAGAGAGATGGCTACACCTTC
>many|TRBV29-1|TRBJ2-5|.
CSVPGWTIQETQYF
TGCAGCGTTCCGGGATGGACTATTCAAGAGACCCAGTACTTC
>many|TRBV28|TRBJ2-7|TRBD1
CASSSAGTGYYEQYF
TGTGCCAGCAGTTCGGCCGGGACAGGGTATTACGAGCAGTACTTC
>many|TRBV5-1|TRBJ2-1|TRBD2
CASSLTGTSGLGNEQFF
TGCGCCAGCAGCTTGACAGGGACTAGCGGTTTAGGAAATGAGCAGTTCTTC
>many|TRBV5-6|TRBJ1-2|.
CASSSGAAHYGYTF
TGTGCCAGCAGCTCGGGGGCAGCTCACTATGGCTACACCTTC
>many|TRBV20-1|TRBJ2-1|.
CSASRGGAGNEQFF
TGCAGTGCTAGTAGGGGGGGGGCCGGGAATGAGCAGTTCTTC
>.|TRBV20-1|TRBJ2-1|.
CSARVLYNEQFF
TGCAGTGCTAGGGTGCTTTACAATGAGCAGTTCTTC
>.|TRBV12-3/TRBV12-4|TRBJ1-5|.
CARSPSWVQPQHF
TGTGCCAGGAGTCCCTCCTGGGTTCAGCCCCAGCATTTT
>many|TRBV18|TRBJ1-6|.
CASSPQGITNSPLHF
TGTGCCAGCTCACCTCAGGGAATCACTAATTCACCCCTCCACTTT
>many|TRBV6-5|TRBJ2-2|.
CASSSGSTGELFF
TGTGCCAGCAGTTCTGGCAGCACCGGGGAGCTGTTTTTT
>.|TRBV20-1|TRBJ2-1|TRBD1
CSAEPGGSYNEQFF
TGCAGTGCTGAACCAGGGGGCTCCTACAATGAGCAGTTCTTC
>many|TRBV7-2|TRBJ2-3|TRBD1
CASSPQTGVTDTQYF
TGTGCCAGCAGCCCCCAAACAGGGGTCACAGATACGCAGTATTTT
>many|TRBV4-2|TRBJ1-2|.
CASSPNQVNYGYTF
TGTGCCAGCAGCCCAAATCAGGTTAACTATGGCTACACCTTC
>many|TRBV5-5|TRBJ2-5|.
CASRASTQETQYF
TGTGCCAGCAGGGCGAGCACTCAAGAGACCCAGTACTTC
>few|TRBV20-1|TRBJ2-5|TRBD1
CSAHMTGAETQYF
TGCAGTGCTCACATGACAGGGGCGGAGACCCAGTACTTC
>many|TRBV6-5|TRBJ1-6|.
CASSYSGALGNSPLHF
TGTGCCAGCAGTTACTCGGGGGCCCTAGGAAATTCACCCCTCCACTTT
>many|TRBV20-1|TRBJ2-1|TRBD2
CSASTSDYNEQFF
TGCAGTGCTAGTACTAGCGACTACAATGAGCAGTTCTTC
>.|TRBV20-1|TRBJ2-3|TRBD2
CSVPSGGRDTQYF
TGCAGTGTTCCTAGCGGGGGGAGAGATACGCAGTATTTT
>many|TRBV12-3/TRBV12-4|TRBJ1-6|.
CASTKRGGDGNSPLHF
TGTGCCAGCACTAAAAGGGGGGGGGACGGCAATTCACCCCTCCACTTT